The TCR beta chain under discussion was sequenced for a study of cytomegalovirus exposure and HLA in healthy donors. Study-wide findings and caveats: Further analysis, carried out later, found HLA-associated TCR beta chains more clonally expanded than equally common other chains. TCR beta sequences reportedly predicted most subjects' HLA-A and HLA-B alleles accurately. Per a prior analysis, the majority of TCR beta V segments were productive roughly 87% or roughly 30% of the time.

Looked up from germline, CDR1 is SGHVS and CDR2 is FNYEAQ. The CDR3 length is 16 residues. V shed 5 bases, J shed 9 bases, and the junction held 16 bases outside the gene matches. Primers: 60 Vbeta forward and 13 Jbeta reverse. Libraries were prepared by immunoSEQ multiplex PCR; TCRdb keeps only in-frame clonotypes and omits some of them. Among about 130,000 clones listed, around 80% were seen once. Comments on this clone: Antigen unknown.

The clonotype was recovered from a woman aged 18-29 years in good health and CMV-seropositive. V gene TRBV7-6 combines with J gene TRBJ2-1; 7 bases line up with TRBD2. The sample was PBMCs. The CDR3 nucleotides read TGTGCCAGCAGCCCGGGGCCGGGACTATTTATTAGTGAGCAGTTCTTC. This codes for CASSPGPGLFISEQFF.